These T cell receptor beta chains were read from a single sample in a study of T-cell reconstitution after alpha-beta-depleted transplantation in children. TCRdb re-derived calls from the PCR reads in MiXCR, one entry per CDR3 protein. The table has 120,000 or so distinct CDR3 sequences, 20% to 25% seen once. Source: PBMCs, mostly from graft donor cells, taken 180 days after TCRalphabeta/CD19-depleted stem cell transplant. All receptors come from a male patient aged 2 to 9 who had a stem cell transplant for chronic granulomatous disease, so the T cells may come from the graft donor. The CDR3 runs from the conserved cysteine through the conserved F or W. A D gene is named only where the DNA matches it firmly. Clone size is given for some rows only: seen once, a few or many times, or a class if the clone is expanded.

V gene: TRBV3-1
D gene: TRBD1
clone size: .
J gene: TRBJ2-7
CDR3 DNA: TGTGCCAGCAGCCAAGGGAGACAGGGGGACTACGAGCAGTACTTC
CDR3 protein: CASSQGRQGDYEQYF

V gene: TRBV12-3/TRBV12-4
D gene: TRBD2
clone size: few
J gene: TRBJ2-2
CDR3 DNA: TGTGCCAGCAGTTTGGCCAGCGGGGTATACACCGGGGAGCTGTTTTTT
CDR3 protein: CASSLASGVYTGELFF

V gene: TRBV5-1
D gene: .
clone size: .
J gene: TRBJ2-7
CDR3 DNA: TGCGCCAGCAGCTTGTTTAGAGGGTTATACGAGCAGTACTTC
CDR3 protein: CASSLFRGLYEQYF

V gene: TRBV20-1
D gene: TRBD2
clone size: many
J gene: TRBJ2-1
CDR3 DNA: TGCAGTGCTAGAGATAATTTGGAGGGAGGGGCAGAACATGAGCAGTTCTTC
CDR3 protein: CSARDNLEGGAEHEQFF

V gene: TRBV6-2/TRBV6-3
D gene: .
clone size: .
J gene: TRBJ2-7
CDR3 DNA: TGTGCCAGCAGTCAACCAAGGTACGAGCAGTACTTC
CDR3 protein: CASSQPRYEQYF

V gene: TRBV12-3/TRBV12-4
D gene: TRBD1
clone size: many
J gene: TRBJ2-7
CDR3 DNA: TGTGCCAGCAGTTTAGTAGGGGGCACCGAGCAGTACTTC
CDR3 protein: CASSLVGGTEQYF

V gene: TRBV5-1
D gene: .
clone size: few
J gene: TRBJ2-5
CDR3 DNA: TGCGCCAGCAGCTCAAACCAAGAGACCCAGTACTTC
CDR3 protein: CASSSNQETQYF

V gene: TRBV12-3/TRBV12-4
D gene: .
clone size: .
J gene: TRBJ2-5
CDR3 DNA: TGTGCCAGCAGCCCTCGGGGGAAGACCCAGTACTTC
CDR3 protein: CASSPRGKTQYF

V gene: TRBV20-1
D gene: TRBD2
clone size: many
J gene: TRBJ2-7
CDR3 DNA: TGCAGTACTAGCCGGGGGGACCCTACGTTTTACGAGCAGTACTTC
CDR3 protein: CSTSRGDPTFYEQYF

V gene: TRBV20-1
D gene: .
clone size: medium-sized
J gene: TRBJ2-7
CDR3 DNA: TGCAGTGCTCAGAGGGACGGCACCTACGAGCAGTACTTC
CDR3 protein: CSAQRDGTYEQYF

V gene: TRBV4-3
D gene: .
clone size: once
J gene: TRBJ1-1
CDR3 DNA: TGCGCCAGCAGCCAAGATACCAGACCTATGAACACTGAAGCTTTCTTT
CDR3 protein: CASSQDTRPMNTEAFF

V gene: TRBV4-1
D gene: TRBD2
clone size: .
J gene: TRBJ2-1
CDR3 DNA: TGCGCCAGCAGCCAAACTAGCGGGAGCGGATCCTACAATGAGCAGTTCTTC
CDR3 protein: CASSQTSGSGSYNEQFF

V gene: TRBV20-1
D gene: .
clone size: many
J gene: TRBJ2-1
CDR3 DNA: TGCAGTGCTAGATCTTTCTACAATGAGCAGTTCTTC
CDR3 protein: CSARSFYNEQFF

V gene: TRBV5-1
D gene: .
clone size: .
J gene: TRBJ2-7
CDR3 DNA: TGCGCCAGCAGCGGGGGACTTTTATCCTACGAGCAGTACTTC
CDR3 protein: CASSGGLLSYEQYF

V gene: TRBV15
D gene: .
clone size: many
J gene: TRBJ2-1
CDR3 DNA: TGTGCCACCAGCAGTGGGTACCACAATGAGCAGTTCTTC
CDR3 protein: CATSSGYHNEQFF

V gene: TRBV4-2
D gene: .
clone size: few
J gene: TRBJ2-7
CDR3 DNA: TGTGCCAGCAGCCAAGGATTGGGTTACGAGCAGTACTTC
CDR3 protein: CASSQGLGYEQYF

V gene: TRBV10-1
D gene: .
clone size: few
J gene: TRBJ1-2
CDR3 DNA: TGCGCCAGCAGTGAGCCACGGGTACGCGGCTACACCTTC
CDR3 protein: CASSEPRVRGYTF

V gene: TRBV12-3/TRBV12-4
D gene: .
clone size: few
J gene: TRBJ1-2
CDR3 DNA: TGTGCCAGCAGTTTAAAAGTTAACTATGGCTACACCTTC
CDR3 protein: CASSLKVNYGYTF

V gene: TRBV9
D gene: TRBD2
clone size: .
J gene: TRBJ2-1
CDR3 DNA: TGTGCCAGCAGCGTAGCTCCCGGGGGGATGAGGAGGGAGAACAATGAGCAGTTCTTC
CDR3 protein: CASSVAPGGMRRENNEQFF

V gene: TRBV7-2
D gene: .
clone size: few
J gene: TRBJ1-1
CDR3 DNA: TGTGCCAGCAGTCGTGGACAGCGGAATACTCACACTGAAGCTTTCTTT
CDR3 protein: CASSRGQRNTHTEAFF

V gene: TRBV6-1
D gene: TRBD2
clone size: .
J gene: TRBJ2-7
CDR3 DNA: TGTGCCAGCAGTGGACTAGCGGGAGTGGGGTCTATGCACGAGCAGTACTTC
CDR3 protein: CASSGLAGVGSMHEQYF

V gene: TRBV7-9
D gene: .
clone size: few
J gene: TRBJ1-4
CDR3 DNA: TGTGCCAGCAGCCCGGAGGGCAGTTCGGCAGGAGAAAAACTGTTTTTT
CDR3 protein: CASSPEGSSAGEKLFF

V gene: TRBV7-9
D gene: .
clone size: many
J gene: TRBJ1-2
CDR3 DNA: TGTGCCAGCAGCGAAACACGGGACCACAGACGTGGCTACACCTTC
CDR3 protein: CASSETRDHRRGYTF

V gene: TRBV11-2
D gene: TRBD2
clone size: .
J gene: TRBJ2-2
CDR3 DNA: TGTGCCAGCAGCCCTGGGACTAGCGGGAAACCGACGAACACCGGGGAGCTGTTTTTT
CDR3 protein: CASSPGTSGKPTNTGELFF

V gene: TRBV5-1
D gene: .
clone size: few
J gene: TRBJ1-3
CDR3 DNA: TGCGCCAGCAGCTTAGGTTGGGGAAACACCATATATTTT
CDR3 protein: CASSLGWGNTIYF

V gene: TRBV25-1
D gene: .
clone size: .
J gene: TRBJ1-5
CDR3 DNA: TGTGCCAGCAGTGACGACAGAACTAGCAATCAGCCCCAGCATTTT
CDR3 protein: CASSDDRTSNQPQHF

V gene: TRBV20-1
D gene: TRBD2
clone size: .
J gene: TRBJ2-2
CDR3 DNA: TGCAGTGCTAGAGATGGGGTGCGAGCGGGGAGAGACACCGGGGAGCTGTTTTTT
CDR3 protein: CSARDGVRAGRDTGELFF

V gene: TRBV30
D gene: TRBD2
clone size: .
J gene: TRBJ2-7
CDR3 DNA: TGTGCCTGGAACGCCGGGACTAGCTCCTACGAGCAGTACTTC
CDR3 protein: CAWNAGTSSYEQYF

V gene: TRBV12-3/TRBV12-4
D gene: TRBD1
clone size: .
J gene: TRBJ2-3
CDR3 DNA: TGTGCCAGCAGTTTAGTGGGACAGGGCACAGATACGCAGTATTTT
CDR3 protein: CASSLVGQGTDTQYF

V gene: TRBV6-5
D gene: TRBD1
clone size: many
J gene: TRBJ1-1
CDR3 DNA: TGTGCCAGCAGTACCCGACAGGGGAACACTGAAGCTTTCTTT
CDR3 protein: CASSTRQGNTEAFF

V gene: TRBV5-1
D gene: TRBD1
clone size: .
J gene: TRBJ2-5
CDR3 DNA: TGCGCCAGCAGCTCCGGGACAGGGGGATCGGGGGAGACCCAGTACTTC
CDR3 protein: CASSSGTGGSGETQYF

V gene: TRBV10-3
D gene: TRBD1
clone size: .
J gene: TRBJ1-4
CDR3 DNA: TGTGCCATCAGTGAGTCGGGGACAGGATATAATGAAAAACTGTTTTTT
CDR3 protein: CAISESGTGYNEKLFF

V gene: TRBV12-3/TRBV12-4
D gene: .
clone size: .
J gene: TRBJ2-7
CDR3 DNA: TGTGCCAGCAGCCCCCGGACCATAAGCTCCTACGAGCAGTACTTC
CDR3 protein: CASSPRTISSYEQYF

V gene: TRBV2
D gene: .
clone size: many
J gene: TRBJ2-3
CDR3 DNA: TGTGCCAGCAGTGAGGACTTTTCATCGGGGACCAGCCCGTATTTT
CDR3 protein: CASSEDFSSGTSPYF

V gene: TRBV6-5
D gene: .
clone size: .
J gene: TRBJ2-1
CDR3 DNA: TGTGCCAGCAGTTACCTTCGGGAGCAGTTCTTC
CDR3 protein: CASSYLREQFF

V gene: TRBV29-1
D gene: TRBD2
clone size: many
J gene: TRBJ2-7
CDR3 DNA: TGCAGCGGAGGACTAGCCGAGGTCGGCGAGCAGTACTTC
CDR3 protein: CSGGLAEVGEQYF

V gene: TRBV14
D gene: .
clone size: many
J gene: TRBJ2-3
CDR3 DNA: TGTGCCAGCAGCCAAGTCAGGAGGGCGAGCACAGATACGCAGTATTTT
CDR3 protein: CASSQVRRASTDTQYF

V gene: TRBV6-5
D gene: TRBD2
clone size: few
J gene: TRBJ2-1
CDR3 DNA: TGTGCCAGCAGTTACCCCAGCGGGAGAGGTAATGAGCAGTTCTTC
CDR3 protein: CASSYPSGRGNEQFF

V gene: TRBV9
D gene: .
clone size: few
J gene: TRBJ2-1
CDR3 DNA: TGTGCCAGCAGCGTGTTAGCGGAACCGGACGATGAGCAGTTCTTC
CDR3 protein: CASSVLAEPDDEQFF

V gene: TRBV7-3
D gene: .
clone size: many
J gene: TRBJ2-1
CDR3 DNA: TGTGCCAGCAGCCCACCCGGGCAGTCGAGGGATGAGCAGTTCTTC
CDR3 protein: CASSPPGQSRDEQFF

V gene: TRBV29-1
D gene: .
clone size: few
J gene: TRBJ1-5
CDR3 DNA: TGCAGCGTTGTTTTGGAACAGGTCGGACAGCCCCAGCATTTT
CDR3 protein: CSVVLEQVGQPQHF

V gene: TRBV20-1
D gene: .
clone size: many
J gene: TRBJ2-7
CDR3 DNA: TGCAGTGCTAAGCGGGCAGGAAGCTACGAGCAGTACTTC
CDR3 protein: CSAKRAGSYEQYF

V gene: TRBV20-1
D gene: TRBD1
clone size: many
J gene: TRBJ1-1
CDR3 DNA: TGCAGTGCCCAACTACAGGGGGCAGGGAACACTGAAGCTTTCTTT
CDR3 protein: CSAQLQGAGNTEAFF

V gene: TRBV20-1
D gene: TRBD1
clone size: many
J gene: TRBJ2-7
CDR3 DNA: TGCAGTGCATCCTCGGGACAGGGTGTTTACGAGCAGTACTTC
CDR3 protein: CSASSGQGVYEQYF

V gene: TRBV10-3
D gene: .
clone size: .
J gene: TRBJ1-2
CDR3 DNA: TGTGCCATCAGTGACCGGGACAACTATGGCTACACCTTC
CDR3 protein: CAISDRDNYGYTF

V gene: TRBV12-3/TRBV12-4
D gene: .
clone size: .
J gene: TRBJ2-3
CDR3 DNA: TGTGCCAGCAGTTTAGACAGTACCCAGACAGATACGCAGTATTTT
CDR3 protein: CASSLDSTQTDTQYF

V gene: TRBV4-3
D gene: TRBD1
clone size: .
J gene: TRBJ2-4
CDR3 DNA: TGCGCCAGCAAAAGGGGGCCCTCCAAAAACATTCAGTACTTC
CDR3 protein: CASKRGPSKNIQYF

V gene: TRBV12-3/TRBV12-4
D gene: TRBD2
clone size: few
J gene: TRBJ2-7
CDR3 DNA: TGTGCCTCTATTACCTTTCTTAGCGGGCAAAACTACGAGCAGTACTTC
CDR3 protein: CASITFLSGQNYEQYF

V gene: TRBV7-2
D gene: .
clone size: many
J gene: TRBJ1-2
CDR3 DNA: TGTGCCAGCAGCGTGACAGTAGCTAACTATGGCTACACCTTC
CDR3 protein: CASSVTVANYGYTF

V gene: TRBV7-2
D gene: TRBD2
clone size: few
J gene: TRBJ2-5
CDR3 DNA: TGTGCCAGCAGCTGGACTAGCGGGGGAGGAGAGACCCAGTACTTC
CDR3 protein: CASSWTSGGGETQYF

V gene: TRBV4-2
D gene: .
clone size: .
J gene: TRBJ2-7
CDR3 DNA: TGTGCCAGCAGCCAAGAATCCCGTTTCTACGAGCAGTACTTC
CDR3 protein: CASSQESRFYEQYF

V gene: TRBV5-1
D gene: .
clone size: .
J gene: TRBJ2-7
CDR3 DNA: TGCGCCAGCAGCCCACACGTCATGGGTACGCAGTACTTC
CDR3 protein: CASSPHVMGTQYF

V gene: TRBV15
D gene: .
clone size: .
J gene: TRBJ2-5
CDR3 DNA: TGTGCCACCAGCAGAGAGGTGGCAGGAGGAGAGACCCAGTACTTC
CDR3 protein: CATSREVAGGETQYF